This paragraph reports one T cell receptor beta chain. This sample is drawn from a study of blood T cell repertoires in COVID-19. Across the whole study: Samples of COVID-19 (acute and convalescent) were obtained from the United States, Italy and Spain.

In the study's own analysis: The assay estimated nucleated cells by amplifying reference gene primers. Data came from immunoSEQ multiplex PCR; TCRdb stores just in-frame clones and leaves some out. V and J calls and clone size follow that table, whereas D and trimming were derived from the DNA. The sample carries approximately 220,000 clones, 87% recorded once. Germline CDR1 reads LNHDA; CDR2 reads SQIVND (reference sequence). V gave up 5 bases and J gave up 1 base; unmatched junction bases: 8. The CDR3 length is 16 residues. The age range of participants was 18 to 89 years, with residence in more than 20 US areas. Participant-given clinical history determined each cohort assignment.

This TCR derives from a woman aged 25-40 years with acute COVID-19. V and J are TRBV19 and TRBJ2-3, with 8 nucleotides matching TRBD2. The material sequenced was PBMCs or T cells enriched from blood (not recorded which). CDR3 sequence: CASSEAGDKGTDTQYF. In DNA, the CDR3 is TGTGCCAGTAGTGAAGCGGGGGATAAGGGCACAGATACGCAGTATTTT.